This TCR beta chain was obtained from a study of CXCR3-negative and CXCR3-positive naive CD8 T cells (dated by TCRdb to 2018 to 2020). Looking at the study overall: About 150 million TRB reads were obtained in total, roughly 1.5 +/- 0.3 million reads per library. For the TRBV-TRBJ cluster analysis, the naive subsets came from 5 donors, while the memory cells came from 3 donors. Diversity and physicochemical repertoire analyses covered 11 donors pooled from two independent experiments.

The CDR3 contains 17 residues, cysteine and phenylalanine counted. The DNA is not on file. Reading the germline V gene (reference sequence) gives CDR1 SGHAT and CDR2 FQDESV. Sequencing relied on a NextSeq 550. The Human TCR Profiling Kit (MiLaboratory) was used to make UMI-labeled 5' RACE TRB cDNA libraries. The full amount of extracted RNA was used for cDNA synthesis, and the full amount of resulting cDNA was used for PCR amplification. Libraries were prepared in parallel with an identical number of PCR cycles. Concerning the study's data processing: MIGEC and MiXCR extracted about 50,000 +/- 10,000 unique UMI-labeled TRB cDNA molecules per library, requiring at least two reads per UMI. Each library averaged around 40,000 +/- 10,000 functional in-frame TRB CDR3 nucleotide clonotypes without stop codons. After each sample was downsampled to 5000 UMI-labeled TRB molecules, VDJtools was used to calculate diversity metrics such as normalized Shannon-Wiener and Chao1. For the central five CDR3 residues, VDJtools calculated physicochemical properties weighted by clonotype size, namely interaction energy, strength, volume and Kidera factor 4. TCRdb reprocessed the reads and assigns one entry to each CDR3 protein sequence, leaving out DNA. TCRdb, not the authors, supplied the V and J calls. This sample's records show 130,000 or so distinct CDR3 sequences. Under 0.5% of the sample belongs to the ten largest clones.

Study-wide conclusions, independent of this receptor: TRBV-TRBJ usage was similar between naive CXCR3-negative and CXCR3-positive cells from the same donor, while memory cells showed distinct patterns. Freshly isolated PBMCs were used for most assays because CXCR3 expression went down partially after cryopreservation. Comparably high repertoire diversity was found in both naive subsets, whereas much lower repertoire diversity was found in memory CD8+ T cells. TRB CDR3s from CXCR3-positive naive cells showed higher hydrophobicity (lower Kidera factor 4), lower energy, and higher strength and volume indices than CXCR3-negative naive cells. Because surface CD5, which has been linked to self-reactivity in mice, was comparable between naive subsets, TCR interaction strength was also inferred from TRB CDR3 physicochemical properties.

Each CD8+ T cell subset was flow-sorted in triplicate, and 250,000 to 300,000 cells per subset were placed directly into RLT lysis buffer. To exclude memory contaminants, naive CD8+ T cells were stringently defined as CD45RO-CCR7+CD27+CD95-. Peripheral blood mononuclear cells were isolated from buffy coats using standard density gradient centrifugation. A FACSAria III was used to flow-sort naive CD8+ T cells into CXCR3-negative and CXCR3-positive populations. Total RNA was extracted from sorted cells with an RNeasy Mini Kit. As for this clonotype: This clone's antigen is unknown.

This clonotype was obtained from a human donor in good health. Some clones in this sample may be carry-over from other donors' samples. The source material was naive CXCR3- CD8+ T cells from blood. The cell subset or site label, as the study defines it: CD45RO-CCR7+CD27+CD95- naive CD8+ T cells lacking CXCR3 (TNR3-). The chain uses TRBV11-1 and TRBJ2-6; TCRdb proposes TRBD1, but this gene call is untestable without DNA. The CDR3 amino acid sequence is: CASSFGPGSSGANVLTF.